The 7 T cell receptor beta chains reported below all come from one sample, sequenced in a study of T cell responses to AZD1222 COVID-19 vaccine. Here immunoSEQ multiplex PCR was the method, and the copy in TCRdb shows in-frame clones only, minus some. The data contain tens of thousands of clones, about 92% of them singletons. The sequencing used peripheral blood, collected 28 days after the second AZD1222 dose. These receptors were obtained from an adult who received the AZD1222 COVID-19 vaccine.

The genes are TRBV7-9 and TRBJ1-5, with D possibly matching TRBD1 (5 bases). V was pared by 0 bases and J by 5 bases, with 11 bases between. The CDR3 is made up of 15 amino acids. CDR1 is SEHNR, CDR2 FQNEAQ, per germline (reference sequence). DNA for the CDR3: TGTGCCAGCAGCTTAGCTGGAGGGGCCGATCAGCCCCAGCATTTT. Protein sequence: CASSLAGGADQPQHF.

The chain carries TRBV28 and TRBJ2-3; TRBD2 might be the D (7 bases). V was cut by 4 bases and J by 1 base, with 21 bases left in between. The CDR3 length is 18 residues. Germline CDR1 reads MDHEN; CDR2 reads SYDVKM. The DNA of the CDR3 is TGTGCCAGCAGTTACGGCCGGCCCAAAGGGGGGGGCACAGATACGCAGTATTTT. It specifies CASSYGRPKGGGTDTQYF.

The CDR3 bases are TGTGCCAGCAGCTACACCGGGTTCGTCCGGGGAGATACGCAGTATTTT. The encoded protein is CASSYTGFVRGDTQYF. The chain has TRBV11-2 and TRBJ2-3; maybe TRBD2 (5 bases). The CDR3 spans 16 residues. Germline-derived CDR1 and CDR2 are SGHAT and FQNNGV. V lost 4 bases, J lost 5 bases, and 19 bases lay in between.

The rearrangement joins TRBV4-1 to TRBJ2-5, with a possible D match to TRBD1 (7 bases). Germline loops: CDR1 MGHRA, CDR2 YSYEKL. The ends were cut back, 1 base at V and 5 bases at J, with 14 bases in the middle. The CDR3 contains 15 residues. The chain's CDR3 is CASSQADREVETQYF. The DNA for the CDR3 is TGCGCCAGCAGCCAAGCAGACAGGGAGGTCGAGACCCAGTACTTC.

The rearrangement uses TRBV24-1 and TRBJ2-1, with TRBD2 as a possible D gene (5 bases). Germline assignment: CDR1 KGHDR and CDR2 SFDVKD. V lost 4 bases and J lost 7, with 19 bases in between. The CDR3 spans 16 residues. Written as DNA, the CDR3 is TGTGCCACCAGTGACTGGTTGGAGCGAACGGGGAATGAGCAGTTCTTC. The encoded protein is CATSDWLERTGNEQFF.

The chain has TRBV5-1 and TRBJ2-7; TRBD2 aligns across 8 bases. The CDR3 runs 14 residues. V lost 0 bases, J lost 2 bases, and 1 base stayed unmatched. Germline CDR1 SGHRS, CDR2 YFSETQ. Here the CDR3 DNA reads TGCGCCAGCAGCTTGGAAGCGGGAGCCTACGAGCAGTACTTC. As protein: CASSLEAGAYEQYF.

J is TRBJ2-2 and V is TRBV4-1, with no clear D. The germline gives CDR1 MGHRA, CDR2 YSYEKL. The V gene lost 0 bases and the J gene lost 1 base, with 3 bases spanning the gap. This CDR3 contains 14 residues. The CDR3 DNA reads TGCGCCAGCAGCCAAGATCAGAACACCGGGGAGCTGTTTTTT. Translating it yields CASSQDQNTGELFF.